These 27 T cell receptor beta chains were sequenced from one sample in a study of blood T cell repertoires in COVID-19. TCRdb's table, derived via immunoSEQ multiplex PCR, lists solely in-frame clones and lacks some. This table holds roughly 190,000 clones, approximately 86% found once. The sequencing input was PBMCs or T cells enriched from blood (not recorded which). The receptors derive from a woman aged 40 to 50 in a cohort exposed to, infected with or recovered from COVID-19 (not recorded which).

The chain employs TRBV10-2 and TRBJ2-7; 7 nucleotides agree with TRBD1. The CDR3 totals 14 residues. Trimming removed 7 bases from V and 4 bases from J; junction bases left unmatched: 10. Germline V CDR1 and CDR2: WSHSY, SAAADI. Written as DNA, the CDR3 is TGCGCCAGCAAGACGCCAGGGGGTAGGTACGAGCAGTACTTC. Protein: CASKTPGGRYEQYF.

This clone was counted once. This chain joins TRBV27 and TRBJ1-5; a weak D match, TRBD1 (6 bases). In germline, CDR1 is MNHEY, CDR2 SMNVEV (reference sequence). The V gene lost 4 bases and the J gene lost 3 bases, with 19 bases spanning the gap. This CDR3 has 17 amino acids. The DNA for the CDR3 is TGTGCCAGCAGTTCCTCAGGGGTCGGGTTAGCCAATCAGCCCCAGCATTTT. Translation: CASSSSGVGLANQPQHF.

CDR3 in amino acids: CASSPRLAGGPETQYF. DNA of the CDR3: TGCGCCAGCAGCCCCAGACTAGCGGGAGGGCCGGAGACCCAGTACTTC. The chain combines TRBV4-1 with TRBJ2-5; 14 bases are shared with TRBD2. In germline, CDR1 is MGHRA, CDR2 YSYEKL. Losses at the gene ends were 4 bases for V and 5 bases for J; bases not matched to a gene: 6. This CDR3 contains 16 residues.

Only one count was recorded for this clone. The chain employs TRBV21-1 and TRBJ1-1. TRBV21-1 constitutes a pseudogene. This CDR3 region has 16 residues. The CDR3 coding sequence is TGTGCCAGCAGCAGCGAGACGGGGGGCGTGAACACTGAAGCTTTCTTT. Amino acid sequence: CASSSETGGVNTEAFF.

This chain joins TRBV5-1 and TRBJ1-5; D gene unclear. Germline V gene sequence: CDR1 SGHRS, CDR2 YFSETQ. V lost 0 bases, J lost 4 bases, and 8 bases lay in between. There are 14 residues in the CDR3. CDR3 nucleotide sequence: TGCGCCAGCAGCTTGGGGCAGACTAATCAGCCCCAGCATTTT. Its translation: CASSLGQTNQPQHF.

The CDR3 loop reads CASSSTGGASGYTF. CDR3 sequence (DNA): TGTGCCAGCAGTTCAACAGGGGGCGCGAGTGGCTACACCTTC. V is TRBV27 and J is TRBJ1-2; TRBD1 aligns across 9 bases. The germline gives CDR1 MNHEY, CDR2 SMNVEV (reference sequence). The J segment lost 7 bases and the V segment lost 4 bases, leaving 7 bases of the junction unmatched. The CDR3 covers 14 residues.

J is TRBJ1-2 and V is TRBV9, with 7 positions matching TRBD1. Germline values: CDR1 SGDLS, CDR2 YYNGEE. J gave up 3 bases and V 4 bases, and 9 bases lay outside the gene matches. The CDR3 consists of 15 residues. In nucleotides, the CDR3 is TGTGCCAGCAGCCCCGGACAGGTTATGGACTATGGCTACACCTTC. It translates to CASSPGQVMDYGYTF.

The chain employs TRBV6-2 or TRBV6-3 and TRBJ2-6; weak D call: TRBD2 (7 bases). This CDR3 is built from 19 residues. V dropped 1 base and J dropped 2 bases, with 18 bases sitting between them. CDR1 and CDR2 from the germline V gene are MNHEY and SVGEGT. The CDR3 DNA follows: TGTGCCAGCAGTTACTTGGGGGGGCCGCTAGTGGCTGGGGCCAACGTCCTGACTTTC. It translates to CASSYLGGPLVAGANVLTF.

The V call is TRBV2, the J call TRBJ1-6, with TRBD1 identical over 7 bases. This CDR3 has 12 amino acids. The germline V gene has CDR1 SNHLY and CDR2 FYNNEI. Unmatched junction bases numbered 8, after V lost 6 bases and J lost 15 bases. This CDR3 is CASSVTGDHLHF. CDR3 coding DNA: TGTGCCAGCAGCGTTACAGGGGACCACCTCCACTTT.

In DNA, the CDR3 is TGTGCCAGCTCACCTCAGACAGGGAAGTATGGCTACACCTTC. As protein: CASSPQTGKYGYTF. The genes are TRBV18 and TRBJ1-2, with 7 nucleotides matching TRBD1. There are 14 residues in the CDR3. V dropped 3 bases and J dropped 5; count of bases not matched to a gene: 6. The germline gives CDR1 KGHSH, CDR2 LQKENI.

The CDR3 reads CASSSYRELVGGYTF. DNA for the CDR3: TGTGCCAGTAGTTCCTACCGGGAACTCGTCGGTGGCTACACCTTC. The chain recombines TRBV19 with TRBJ1-2; D is uncertain. Trimming removed 5 bases from V and 7 bases from J, with 20 bases in between. The CDR3 extends over 15 amino acids. Per germline, CDR1 LNHDA and CDR2 SQIVND (reference sequence).

The chain recombines TRBV18 with TRBJ2-1; 13 bases align to TRBD2. CDR1 KGHSH and CDR2 LQKENI come from the germline V gene. CDR3 length: 16 residues. V dropped 5 bases and J dropped 2; count of bases not matched to a gene: 3. In nucleotides, the CDR3 is TGTGCCAGCTCATTTGGGACTAGCGGGACCTACAATGAGCAGTTCTTC. Translated, it gives CASSFGTSGTYNEQFF.

This rearrangement joins TRBV13 to TRBJ2-3, with 9 bases matching TRBD2. Germline V gives CDR1 PRHDT, CDR2 FYEKMQ (reference sequence). Trimming removed 4 bases from V and 3 bases from J; junction bases left unmatched: 5. The CDR3 spans 15 residues. The CDR3 spells CASSSTSGWTDTQYF. Here the CDR3 DNA reads TGTGCCAGCAGCTCCACTAGCGGGTGGACAGATACGCAGTATTTT. Full variable domain (missing parts from reference TRBV13 and TRBJ2-3): AAGVIQSPRHLIKEKRETATLKCYPIPRHDTVYWYQQGPGQDPQFLISFYEKMQSDKGSIPDRFSAQQFSDYHSELNMSSLELGDSALYFCASSSTSGWTDTQYFGPGTRLTVL.

The chain links TRBV6-5 to TRBJ2-7; TRBD1 agrees at 7 bases. CDR3 length: 14 residues. Trimming took 5 bases from V and 4 from J; bases not matched to a gene: 8. Germline values: CDR1 MNHEY, CDR2 SVGAGI. The CDR3 sequence is CASSKKGTVYEQYF. In nucleotides, the CDR3 is TGTGCCAGCAGTAAAAAAGGGACAGTGTACGAGCAGTACTTC.

DNA of the CDR3: TGCGCCAGCAGCCAAGCCCCGGACAGGGTAGGAGGGGAAGCTTTCTTT. Translated: CASSQAPDRVGGEAFF. The genes are TRBV4-1 and TRBJ1-1; 8 bases agree with TRBD1. This CDR3 comprises 16 residues. CDR1 and CDR2 from the germline V gene are MGHRA and YSYEKL. V shed 1 base, J shed 8 bases, and the junction held 12 bases outside the gene matches.

The J gene is TRBJ1-2, the V gene TRBV5-4; 8 nucleotides match TRBD1. The trim removed 4 bases at V and 4 bases at J, leaving 9 bases unmatched. CDR3 length: 15 amino acids. From germline, CDR1 is SGHNT and CDR2 YYREEE (reference sequence). The CDR3 coding sequence is TGTGCCAGCAGCGGCGCAGGGGGCGTTGGCTATGGCTACACCTTC. Translated: CASSGAGGVGYGYTF.

The chain carries TRBV5-5 and TRBJ2-5, with 11 nucleotides matching TRBD1. The germline CDR1 and CDR2 sequences are SGHKS and YYEKEE (reference sequence). This CDR3 contains 15 residues. V trimming: 4 bases; J trimming: 5 bases; junction bases outside the gene matches: 7. The CDR3 DNA reads as TGTGCCAGCAGCACCGCGGGACAGGGGGTCGAGACCCAGTACTTC. Translated: CASSTAGQGVETQYF.

The chain uses TRBV6-5 and TRBJ1-5; 8 nucleotides line up with TRBD1. V lost 7 bases, J lost 2 bases, and 4 bases stayed unmatched. The V gene's germline CDR1 is MNHEY and CDR2 SVGAGI. The CDR3 has 14 residues. CDR3 nucleotides: TGTGCCAGCACCTCGGGACAGGGCAATCAGCCCCAGCATTTT. Encoded protein: CASTSGQGNQPQHF.

For the CDR3, the DNA is TGTGCCAGCGTCCCAGGGACTAACTATGGCTACACCTTC. Its protein is CASVPGTNYGYTF. The chain uses TRBV6-5 and TRBJ1-2; a possible D gene is TRBD1 (5 bases). This CDR3 is 13 amino acids long. Per germline, CDR1 MNHEY and CDR2 SVGAGI. V was pared by 8 bases and J by 0 bases, with 10 bases between.

To note about this clone: Germline and junction disagree at one end, which may indicate a read error. The chain joins TRBV9 to TRBJ2-2; TRBD2 aligns across 14 bases. The CDR3 sequence is 16 residues long. Germline assignment: CDR1 SGDLS and CDR2 YYNGEE. The CDR3, as DNA: TGTGCCAGCAACGTAGGACTAGCGGGGGGTAGCGAGGAGCTGTTTTTT. This sequence encodes CASNVGLAGGSEELFF.

This chain uses TRBV19 with TRBJ2-1; 8 bases are shared with TRBD2. Losses at the gene ends were 3 bases for V and 2 bases for J; bases not matched to a gene: 6. The CDR3 extends over 16 amino acids. Germline V gene lookup returns CDR1 LNHDA and CDR2 SQIVND (reference sequence). CDR3 in amino acids: CASSIQAGGPYNEQFF. The CDR3 coding sequence is TGTGCCAGTAGTATTCAGGCGGGAGGTCCCTACAATGAGCAGTTCTTC.

This clone occurred a few times. DNA for the CDR3: TGTGCCAGCAGCAGACAGGGGACCAACTATGGCTACACCTTC. The encoded protein is CASSRQGTNYGYTF. J is TRBJ1-2 and V is TRBV2; TRBD1 matches 8 bases. The CDR3 sequence is 14 residues long. The trim removed 6 bases at V and 2 bases at J, leaving 5 bases unmatched. Germline-derived CDR1 and CDR2 are SNHLY and FYNNEI.

The chain couples TRBV2 to TRBJ2-5; 10 positions agree with TRBD2. Germline CDR1 and CDR2: SNHLY and FYNNEI. The V segment lost 3 bases and the J segment 4 bases; nucleotides outside the gene matches: 5. The CDR3 covers 15 residues. The DNA of the CDR3 is TGTGCCAGCAGTGACGAGCGGGGGGGCCGAGAGACCCAGTACTTC. Its protein is CASSDERGGRETQYF.

This clone was seen at least ten times. The V and J genes are TRBV24-1 and TRBJ1-1, with 9 bases identical to TRBD1. Germline loops: CDR1 KGHDR, CDR2 SFDVKD. The CDR3 has 12 amino acids. V shed 7 bases and J 11 bases; nucleotides not matched to a gene: 7. The CDR3 nucleotides read TGTGCCACCAGACAGGGGGCAGAATTGGCTTTCTTT. This gives the protein CATRQGAELAFF.

The CDR3 reads CASSLDTYNEQFF. The CDR3 bases are TGTGCCAGCAGTTTAGACACGTACAATGAGCAGTTCTTC. The V and J genes are TRBV27 and TRBJ2-1; D unclear. The germline gives CDR1 MNHEY, CDR2 SMNVEV (reference sequence). CDR3 length: 13 residues. V gave up 2 bases and J gave up 4 bases, with 6 bases separating them.

This clone was observed once. CDR3 loop: CASMRGLNTGELFF. The CDR3 DNA follows: TGTGCCAGCATGAGGGGACTAAACACCGGGGAGCTGTTTTTT. The chain joins TRBV2 to TRBJ2-2; 7 bases map to TRBD2. This CDR3 region has 14 residues. J was trimmed by 2 bases and V by 7 bases; bases with no gene match: 4. Germline assignment: CDR1 SNHLY and CDR2 FYNNEI.

V and J are TRBV29-1 and TRBJ1-5; D not certain. The CDR3 sequence is 13 residues long. Trimming pared 1 base from V and 3 bases from J, leaving 7 bases between. The germline V gene encodes CDR1 SQVTM and CDR2 ANQGSEA. The CDR3 nucleotides read TGCAGCGTTGAAGTTTCCATCAATCAGCCCCAGCATTTT. It yields the protein CSVEVSINQPQHF.